Given below is one T cell receptor (beta chain) in context. This specimen belongs to a study of shared T cell receptors in the human thymus. The germline gives CDR1 WSHSY, CDR2 SAAADI. The CDR3 is 12 residues long. The germline V and J ends were trimmed by 4 bases and 5 bases, with 9 bases remaining between them. Libraries were prepared by immunoSEQ multiplex PCR; TCRdb keeps only in-frame clonotypes and omits some of them. The table has about 660,000 clones, 88% seen once. These same records also appear under a second study, on human thymus T cells. This second study says: Thymus was obtained from resections taken during corrective heart surgery. Unrelated individuals were reported by related research to share highly overlapping thymic repertoires.

The sample consisted of thymocytes. The V and J genes are TRBV10-2 and TRBJ2-7; D is perhaps TRBD1 (5 bases). This sequence originates from a boy younger than two with a congenital heart defect. CDR3 protein: CASSGRGDEQYF. The CDR3 nucleotides are TGCGCCAGCAGTGGAAGGGGCGACGAGCAGTACTTC.